The 31 T cell receptor beta chains listed next were all sequenced from one sample in a study of T cell repertoires in cytomegalovirus infection. In TCRdb, the reads were re-called with MiXCR into one record per CDR3 protein. The table has approximately 240,000 distinct CDR3 sequences, 9% to 15% seen once. The sequenced sample was PBMCs. The receptors derive from a human donor in good health (CMV status not recorded). Some clones in this sample may be carry-over from other donors' samples.

This chain uses TRBV6-1 with TRBJ1-2; D might be TRBD1 (6 bases). The CDR3 has 15 amino acids. Germline V gene data show CDR1 as MNHNS and CDR2 as SASEGT. Trimming removed 4 bases from V and 0 bases from J, with 12 bases in between. The CDR3 reads CASSGQANTNYGYTF. In DNA, the CDR3 is TGTGCCAGCAGTGGACAGGCAAATACTAACTATGGCTACACCTTC.

This clonotype has ten or more counts. The chain couples TRBV28 to TRBJ2-7; D remains ambiguous. Germline V CDR1 and CDR2: MDHEN, SYDVKM. The CDR3 extends over 15 amino acids. The germline V and J ends were trimmed by 5 bases and 2 bases, with 16 bases remaining between them. In DNA form, the CDR3 reads TGTGCCAGCAGTCAAACCCGAACGATTGCCTACGAGCAGTACTTC. It encodes CASSQTRTIAYEQYF.

This clonotype was observed a handful of times. The chain links TRBV2 to TRBJ2-3; D is perhaps TRBD2 (6 bases). The V end was cut by 5 bases, the J end by 3 bases, with 15 bases between. Germline CDR1 SNHLY, CDR2 FYNNEI. CDR3 length equals 15 residues. The CDR3, as DNA: TGTGCCAGCAGTCCTCGACGGAGCGGGACAGATACGCAGTATTTT. It translates to CASSPRRSGTDTQYF.

This clonotype was seen many times. The V gene is TRBV20-1, the J gene TRBJ2-1; 9 nucleotides agree with TRBD2. The CDR3 spans 19 residues. CDR1 is DFQATT and CDR2 is SNEGSKA in the germline V gene (reference sequence). V gave up 3 bases and J gave up 4 bases; unmatched junction bases: 19. This CDR3 is CSASGGLAGGGAEYNEQFF. The CDR3 DNA is TGCAGTGCTAGCGGAGGCCTAGCGGGCGGGGGGGCGGAGTACAATGAGCAGTTCTTC.

This clonotype has at least ten counts. The chain carries TRBV7-9 and TRBJ2-2; D is perhaps TRBD1 or TRBD2 (5 bases each). Germline CDR1 reads SEHNR; CDR2 reads FQNEAQ (reference sequence). The V gene lost 3 bases and the J gene lost 4 bases, with 21 bases spanning the gap. This CDR3 comprises 18 residues. The CDR3 here is CASSFSNHATGTTGELFF. The CDR3, as DNA: TGTGCCAGCAGCTTTAGCAACCACGCGACGGGGACCACCGGGGAGCTGTTTTTT.

This clonotype was found many times. The chain couples TRBV19 to TRBJ2-2; tentatively, D is TRBD1 (6 bases). Per the germline V gene, CDR1 is LNHDA and CDR2 is SQIVND (reference sequence). This CDR3 has 16 amino acids. Trimming left V 3 bases short and J 1 base short, with 12 bases between. CDR3: CASSIGQPLNTGELFF. CDR3 nucleotide sequence: TGTGCCAGTAGTATCGGACAGCCGTTGAACACCGGGGAGCTGTTTTTT. The whole variable domain, filled in from reference TRBV19 and TRBJ2-2, reads DGGITQSPKYLFRKEGQNVTLSCEQNLNHDAMYWYRQDPGQGLRLIYYSQIVNDFQKGDIAEGYSVSREKKESFPLTVTSAQKNPTAFYLCASSIGQPLNTGELFFGEGSRLTVL.

This clonotype was recorded many times. The chain has TRBV6-2 or TRBV6-3 and TRBJ2-1; D remains ambiguous. Germline loops: CDR1 MNHEY, CDR2 SVGEGT. The V gene lost 0 bases and the J gene lost 7 bases, with 19 bases spanning the gap. The CDR3 is 17 amino acids. CDR3 sequence reads: CASSYSNRLLSTNEQFF. The CDR3, as DNA: TGTGCCAGCAGTTACTCCAACCGGCTACTCAGTACGAATGAGCAGTTCTTC.

In this sample, this clonotype turned up many times. The rearrangement joins TRBV18 to TRBJ2-2, with 7 bases lining up with TRBD2. Germline V gene lookup returns CDR1 KGHSH and CDR2 LQKENI. The CDR3 totals 16 residues. J was trimmed by 4 bases and V by 3 bases; bases with no gene match: 8. CDR3 nucleotide sequence: TGTGCCAGCTCACCGTCCCGGACTAGTTCCACCGGGGAGCTGTTTTTT. Translating it yields CASSPSRTSSTGELFF.

Comments on this clonotype: Being one base from a much bigger clone, this may be a read error. The J gene is TRBJ2-1, the V gene TRBV7-3, with 7 nucleotides matching TRBD1. Germline V lookup: CDR1 SGHTA, CDR2 FQGTGA. After removal of 2 bases from V and 7 bases from J, the junction contained 8 bases not matched to a gene. The CDR3 spans 15 residues. CDR3 sequence reads: CASSLATGSWNEQFF. Here the CDR3 DNA reads TGTGCCAGCAGCTTAGCGACAGGGAGCTGGAATGAGCAGTTCTTC.

A few counts support this clonotype. The chain couples TRBV9 to TRBJ2-7, with 7 bases identical to TRBD2. The CDR3 covers 13 residues. Per germline, CDR1 SGDLS and CDR2 YYNGEE. The junction had 4 bases not matched to a gene; V was cut back by 4 bases and J by 3 bases. CDR3 nucleotide sequence: TGTGCCAGCAGCCCCGGGGGGTTCTACGAGCAGTACTTC. Translating gives CASSPGGFYEQYF.

This clonotype was counted many times. This chain links TRBV7-2 with TRBJ1-2, with D possibly TRBD1 on 5 matching bases. CDR1 and CDR2 (germline): SGHTA, FQGNSA. The length of the CDR3 is 13 residues. V shed 5 bases and J shed 4 bases, with 11 bases lying between them. The CDR3 is CASSPRDGYGYTF. In DNA, the CDR3 is TGTGCCAGCAGCCCGAGGGACGGCTATGGCTACACCTTC. The full variable domain, rest sourced from reference TRBV7-2 and TRBJ1-2, is GAGVSQSPSNKVTEKGKDVELRCDPISGHTALYWYRQSLGQGLEFLIYFQGNSAPDKSGLPSDRFSAERTGGSVSTLTIQRTQQEDSAVYLCASSPRDGYGYTFGSGTRLTVV.

V usage is TRBV20-1 and J usage is TRBJ2-1; TRBD2 matches at 12 bases. Germline CDR1 DFQATT, CDR2 SNEGSKA (reference sequence). V lost 3 bases and J lost 1; bases outside the gene matches: 10. This CDR3 comprises 18 residues. CDR3 DNA sequence: TGCAGTGCTAGTAATGGGCTAGCGGGGGGGCTATCCTACAATGAGCAGTTCTTC. Amino acids: CSASNGLAGGLSYNEQFF.

A few counts support this clonotype. The V call is TRBV19, the J call TRBJ2-7, with D unresolved. The germline CDR1 and CDR2 sequences are LNHDA and SQIVND (reference sequence). Trimming shortened V by 5 bases and J by 2 bases, and 13 bases separated the two germline ends. This CDR3 is 14 amino acids long. CDR3 sequence reads: CASSSGNPPYEQYF. The CDR3 nucleotides are TGTGCCAGTAGTTCCGGAAATCCCCCCTACGAGCAGTACTTC.

The chain couples TRBV29-1 to TRBJ2-3; D possibly uses TRBD1 or TRBD2 (5 bases each). There are 14 residues in the CDR3. V dropped 5 bases and J dropped 1 base, with 13 bases sitting between them. Germline CDR1 reads SQVTM; CDR2 reads ANQGSEA. Here the CDR3 reads CSVRVGAGTDTQYF. CDR3 bases: TGCAGCGTTAGGGTCGGGGCGGGCACAGATACGCAGTATTTT.

This clonotype has only a few counts. The J gene is TRBJ2-1, the V gene TRBV11-1, with a tentative D call TRBD2 (6 bases). Germline CDR1 reads SGHAT; CDR2 reads FQDESV (reference sequence). CDR3 length: 14 amino acids. V was shortened by 3 bases and J by 5 bases, with 11 bases between the two germline ends. The CDR3 sequence: CASSFGGADNEQFF. In DNA, the CDR3 is TGTGCCAGCAGCTTCGGAGGGGCCGACAATGAGCAGTTCTTC.

The count of this clonotype is one. This chain connects TRBV5-4 to TRBJ2-2, with 10 bases aligning to TRBD2. Per the germline V gene, CDR1 is SGHNT and CDR2 is YYREEE (reference sequence). V was clipped by 4 bases and J by 4 bases; unmatched bases: 7. The CDR3 length is 16 residues. Here the CDR3 DNA reads TGTGCCAGCAGCGCTAGCGGGAGTATGCGCACCGGGGAGCTGTTTTTT. Its protein is CASSASGSMRTGELFF.

In nucleotides, the CDR3 is TGCAGTGCTAGCTCCGATTTGAACACTGAAGCTTTCTTT. The encoded protein is CSASSDLNTEAFF. V is TRBV20-1 and J is TRBJ1-1; D is uncertain. Germline assignment: CDR1 DFQATT and CDR2 SNEGSKA (reference sequence). The CDR3 length is 13 residues. V lost 3 bases and J lost 0, with 8 bases in between.

This clonotype has just one count. This may arise from a read error, as a much more abundant clone is one base away. The chain recombines TRBV6-2 or TRBV6-3 with TRBJ2-7, with D maybe TRBD1 (5 bases). The germline gives CDR1 MNHEY, CDR2 SVGEGT. The CDR3 consists of 12 residues. The CDR3 loop is CASSTDSYEQNF. CDR3 DNA sequence: TGTGCCAGCAGTACAGACAGCTACGAGCAGAACTTC.

This clonotype was recorded at least ten times. This chain joins TRBV7-2 and TRBJ1-4, with 9 positions matching TRBD1. Germline CDR1 is SGHTA and CDR2 is FQGNSA. The CDR3 consists of 14 residues. V trimming: 3 bases; J trimming: 7 bases; junction bases outside the gene matches: 3. CDR3 amino acids: CASSLTGGGEKLFF. CDR3 DNA: TGTGCCAGCAGCTTGACAGGGGGTGGTGAAAAACTGTTTTTT.

Many counts were recorded for this clonotype. The chain combines TRBV7-2 with TRBJ1-2; D ambiguous. CDR3 length: 14 residues. Looked up from germline, CDR1 is SGHTA and CDR2 is FQGNSA. V was clipped by 3 bases and J by 8 bases, with 16 bases between them. This CDR3 reads CASSLRRRKEGYTF. In nucleotides, the CDR3 is TGTGCCAGCAGCTTGCGCAGGCGGAAAGAGGGCTACACCTTC.

This clonotype has only a few counts. The chain is built from TRBV6-6 and TRBJ2-1; 10 nucleotides match TRBD2. The CDR3 sequence is 14 residues long. Unmatched junction bases numbered 8, after V lost 7 bases and J lost 8 bases. Germline V lookup: CDR1 MNHNY, CDR2 SVGAGI (reference sequence). The CDR3 protein is CASNQAGGSDEQFF. The CDR3 coding sequence is TGTGCCAGCAACCAAGCGGGAGGGAGCGATGAGCAGTTCTTC.

The chain links TRBV4-3 to TRBJ2-6; D remains ambiguous. The length of the CDR3 is 16 residues. CDR1 and CDR2 (germline): LGHNA, YSLEER. V shed 2 bases and J shed 1 base, with 9 bases lying between them. CDR3 in amino acids: CASSQSRQSGANVLTF. CDR3 DNA: TGCGCCAGCAGCCAATCCCGACAATCTGGGGCCAACGTCCTGACTTTC.

This clonotype has at least ten counts. V gene TRBV7-2 combines with J gene TRBJ2-7, with 9 bases lining up with TRBD2. The CDR3 contains 14 residues. V was pared by 0 bases and J by 4 bases, with 1 base of the junction left unmatched. Germline CDR1 and CDR2: SGHTA and FQGNSA. The CDR3 loop is CASSLALAGYEQYF. The CDR3 DNA reads as TGTGCCAGCAGCTTAGCCCTAGCGGGGTACGAGCAGTACTTC.

There are a few counts of this clonotype. J is TRBJ1-1 and V is TRBV29-1; D possibly corresponds to TRBD1 (6 bases). The germline V gene has CDR1 SQVTM and CDR2 ANQGSEA. This CDR3 has 14 residues. Trimming shortened V by 6 bases and J by 3 bases, and 17 bases separated the two germline ends. CDR3: CSVAGGATDTEAFF. DNA of the CDR3: TGCAGCGTCGCGGGGGGCGCGACGGACACTGAAGCTTTCTTT.

This clonotype appeared many times. The V gene is TRBV7-2, the J gene TRBJ1-1; unclear D gene. Germline CDR1 reads SGHTA; CDR2 reads FQGNSA. The CDR3 spans 14 residues. Trimming pared 1 base from V and 11 bases from J, leaving 17 bases between. CDR3 coding DNA: TGTGCCAGCAGCTTAGAAGCGGTGGCAGGTTCGGCTTTCTTT. Its protein is CASSLEAVAGSAFF.

CDR3 in amino acids: CASSLGGRGTYEQYF. The CDR3 bases are TGTGCCAGCAGCTTAGGAGGGAGAGGAACCTACGAGCAGTACTTC. The chain links TRBV5-4 to TRBJ2-7, with D tentatively TRBD2 (6 bases). V shed 2 bases and J shed 2 bases, with 14 bases lying between them. This CDR3 spans 15 amino acids. Germline V lookup: CDR1 SGHNT, CDR2 YYREEE (reference sequence). Variable domain in full (rest from reference TRBV5-4 and TRBJ2-7): ETGVTQSPTHLIKTRGQQVTLRCSSQSGHNTVSWYQQALGQGPQFIFQYYREEENGRGNFPPRFSGLQFPNYSSELNVNALELDDSALYLCASSLGGRGTYEQYFGPGTRLTVT.

A few counts support this clonotype. V usage is TRBV12-3 or TRBV12-4 and J usage is TRBJ2-7; 8 nucleotides line up with TRBD2. This CDR3 comprises 14 residues. J gave up 0 bases and V 7 bases, and 5 bases lay outside the gene matches. CDR3 nucleotide sequence: TGTGCCAGCACCCACGGGGGGGACTCCTACGAGCAGTACTTC. This sequence encodes CASTHGGDSYEQYF.

The J gene is TRBJ2-7, the V gene TRBV4-1; 9 bases are shared with TRBD1. The junction had 25 bases not matched to a gene; V was cut back by 0 bases and J by 7 bases. CDR3 length: 21 residues. Germline loops: CDR1 MGHRA, CDR2 YSYEKL. The CDR3 region is CASSQDSPRDRADISDGEQYF. The CDR3 region has the DNA TGCGCCAGCAGCCAAGATTCTCCCCGGGACAGGGCTGATATATCTGACGGGGAGCAGTACTTC.

Concerning this clonotype: The junction differs from germline at one of its ends, possibly a read error. The chain employs TRBV2 and TRBJ2-7, with 7 bases lining up with TRBD2. Germline CDR1 reads SNHLY; CDR2 reads FYNNEI. There are 13 residues in the CDR3. The CDR3 loop is CAGSEERDYEQYF. The DNA of the CDR3 is TGTGCCGGCAGTGAAGAGCGGGACTACGAGCAGTACTTC.

This clonotype was observed a few times. The genes are TRBV6-4 and TRBJ2-1; 8 bases line up with TRBD1. V dropped 10 bases and J dropped 2; count of bases not matched to a gene: 31. The CDR3 spans 22 residues. Germline CDR1 and CDR2: MRHNA and SNTAGT. The CDR3 region is CAIPSRTLGDSTGGITYNEQFF. CDR3 DNA: TGTGCCATCCCCTCTCGAACATTGGGCGATAGTACAGGGGGTATAACCTACAATGAGCAGTTCTTC.

This clonotype has at least ten counts. This chain links TRBV2 with TRBJ2-2, with no clear D. CDR1 is SNHLY and CDR2 is FYNNEI in the germline V gene. CDR3 length: 14 amino acids. V lost 0 bases, J lost 7 bases, and 9 bases lay in between. The CDR3 nucleotides are TGTGCCAGCAGTGAAGCGCTACTGGGCGGGGAGCTGTTTTTT. The encoded protein is CASSEALLGGELFF.